This T cell receptor (beta chain) was sequenced during a study of T cell repertoires in cytomegalovirus infection. Study outcomes and limitations: Cumulative public TCR beta family frequency identified CMV carriers with the relevant HLA.

Per the germline V gene, CDR1 is SNHLY and CDR2 is FYNNEI. The CDR3 is 14 amino acids. V trimming: 8 bases; J trimming: 8 bases; junction bases outside the gene matches: 10. MiXCR, run by TCRdb on the reads, gives a single entry per CDR3 protein. The sample includes some 200,000 distinct CDR3 sequences, approximately 19% of them seen just once. This clonotype was observed a handful of times. What it binds is not known. Sequenced sample: PBMCs. The genes are TRBV2 and TRBJ2-1; 9 nucleotides agree with TRBD2. The TCR originated in a human donor in good health (CMV status not recorded). Some clones in this sample may be carry-over from other donors' samples. The CDR3 reads CASLPGSGSDEQFF. CDR3 sequence (DNA): TGTGCCAGCCTCCCGGGTAGCGGGAGCGATGAGCAGTTCTTC.